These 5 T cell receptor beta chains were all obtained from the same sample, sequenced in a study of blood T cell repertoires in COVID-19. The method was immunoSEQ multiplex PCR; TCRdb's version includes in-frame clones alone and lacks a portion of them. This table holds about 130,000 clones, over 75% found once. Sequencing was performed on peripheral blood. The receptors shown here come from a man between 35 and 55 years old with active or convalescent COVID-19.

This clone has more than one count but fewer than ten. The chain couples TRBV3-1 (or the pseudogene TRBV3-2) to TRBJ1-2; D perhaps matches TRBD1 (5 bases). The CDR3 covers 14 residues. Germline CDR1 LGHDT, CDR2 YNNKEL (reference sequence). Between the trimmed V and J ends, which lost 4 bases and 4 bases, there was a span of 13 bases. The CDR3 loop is CASSPDGGFYGYTF. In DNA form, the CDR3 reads TGTGCCAGCAGCCCGGACGGGGGTTTCTATGGCTACACCTTC.

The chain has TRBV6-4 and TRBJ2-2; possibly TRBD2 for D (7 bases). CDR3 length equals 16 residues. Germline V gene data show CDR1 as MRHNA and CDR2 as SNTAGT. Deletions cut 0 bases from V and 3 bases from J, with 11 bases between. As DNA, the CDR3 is TGTGCCAGCAGTGACTCGGGGGGGCTTGACACCGGGGAGCTGTTTTTT. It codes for CASSDSGGLDTGELFF.

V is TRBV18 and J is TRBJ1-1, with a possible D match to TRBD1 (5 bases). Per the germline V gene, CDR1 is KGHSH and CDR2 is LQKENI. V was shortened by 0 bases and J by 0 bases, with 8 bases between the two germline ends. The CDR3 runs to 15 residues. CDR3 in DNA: TGTGCCAGCTCACCACCGACAGTAATGAACACTGAAGCTTTCTTT. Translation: CASSPPTVMNTEAFF.

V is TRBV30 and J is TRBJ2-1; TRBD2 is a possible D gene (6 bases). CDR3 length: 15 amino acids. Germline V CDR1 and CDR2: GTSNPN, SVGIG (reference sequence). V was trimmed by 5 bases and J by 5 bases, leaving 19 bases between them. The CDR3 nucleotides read TGTGCCTGGGGTCCAGGAGGAGGGACGGACAATGAGCAGTTCTTC. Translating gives CAWGPGGGTDNEQFF.

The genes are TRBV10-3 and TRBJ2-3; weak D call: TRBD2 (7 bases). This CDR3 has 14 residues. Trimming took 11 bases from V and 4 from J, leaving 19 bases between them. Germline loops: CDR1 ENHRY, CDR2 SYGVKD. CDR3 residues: CASRKGGGPDTQYF. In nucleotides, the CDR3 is TGTGCCTCTAGGAAGGGGGGGGGCCCAGATACGCAGTATTTT.